A single TCR beta chain is shown here with its context. Its antigen is currently unknown. The source of the sample is a study of cytomegalovirus exposure and HLA in healthy donors. Whole-study context: Out of 150 million to 200 million T cells, an earlier analysis found about 120 million unique TCR beta sequences in total.

The study ran its PCR with 60 Vbeta and 13 Jbeta primers. Assay used: immunoSEQ multiplex PCR; TCRdb lists only in-frame clones, some missing. The sample shows about 93,000 clones, nearly 80% of them seen only once. Whole-study results and caveats: Testing in vitro showed a few CMV-associated chains specific for CMV antigens. In a later analysis, compared with equally common non-associated chains, HLA-associated beta chains were more expanded.

V lost 1 base to trimming and J lost 5 bases, with 15 bases between them. Germline V gene data show CDR1 as SGHDT and CDR2 as YYEEEE. The length of the CDR3 is 15 residues. The TCR sequence derives from a middle-aged woman in good health and CMV-seronegative. The genes are TRBV5-6 and TRBJ1-2, with TRBD1 as a possible D gene (6 bases). Input material: PBMCs. In DNA, the CDR3 is TGTGCCAGCAGCTTGTACTCCAGGGGAGCTTATGGCTACACCTTC. Translating it yields CASSLYSRGAYGYTF. Variable domain in full (rest from reference TRBV5-6 and TRBJ1-2): DAGVTQSPTHLIKTRGQQVTLRCSPKSGHDTVSWYQQALGQGPQFIFQYYEEEERQRGNFPDRFSGHQFPNYSSELNVNALLLGDSALYLCASSLYSRGAYGYTFGSGTRLTVV.